The rows below give T cell receptor beta chains drawn from one sample of a study of shared clonotypes between healthy human individuals. Libraries were prepared by immunoSEQ multiplex PCR; TCRdb keeps only in-frame clonotypes and omits some of them. The sample gives about 450,000 clones, roughly three quarters of which show up once; 13% is in the top ten. The sample comprised PBMCs. The receptors derive from a woman aged 40 to 55 in good health. Some clones in this sample may be carry-over from other donors' samples. CDR3s include the opening cysteine and the closing phenylalanine or tryptophan. Fields, in order: clone size, D gene, V gene, CDR3 length, J gene, CDR3 protein, CDR3 DNA. A D gene is named only where the DNA matches it firmly. Part of the rows lack a size; the others show once, few, many or a class for expanded clones.

>NA|NA|TRBV5-4|16|TRBJ2-3
CASSSRKQGVTDTQYF
TGTGCCAGCAGCTCGCGGAAACAGGGAGTCACAGATACGCAGTATTTT
>NA|NA|TRBV6-1|15|TRBJ1-5
CASSPITGSGQPQHF
TGTGCCAGCAGTCCTATCACAGGGTCTGGTCAGCCCCAGCATTTT
>few|NA|TRBV20-1|11|TRBJ1-2
CSASPNYGYTF
TGCAGTGCTAGCCCCAACTATGGCTACACCTTC
>NA|TRBD1|TRBV5-3|17|TRBJ1-4
CARREGQPAGPNEKLFF
TGTGCCAGAAGGGAGGGACAGCCCGCGGGCCCAAATGAAAAACTGTTTTTT
>NA|NA|TRBV19|13|TRBJ1-2
CASSIIQRSGYTF
TGTGCCAGTAGTATCATTCAGAGAAGTGGCTACACCTTC
>NA|NA|TRBV7-2|12|TRBJ2-5
CASSLARETQYF
TGTGCCAGCAGCTTAGCGCGGGAGACCCAGTACTTC
>NA|NA|TRBV14|15|TRBJ2-1
CASSQDDSPYNEQFF
TGTGCCAGCAGCCAAGACGACAGCCCCTACAATGAGCAGTTCTTC
>NA|TRBD2|TRBV5-1|21|TRBJ2-1
CASSYPEPGLAGLGSYNEQFF
TGCGCCAGCAGCTATCCGGAACCGGGACTAGCGGGATTGGGCTCCTACAATGAGCAGTTCTTC
>NA|NA|TRBV10-3|15|TRBJ2-1
CAIKGPTDPYNEQFF
TGTGCCATCAAGGGGCCTACCGATCCCTACAATGAGCAGTTCTTC
>NA|NA|TRBV14|15|TRBJ2-1
CASSQVADYYNEQFF
TGTGCCAGCAGCCAAGTGGCGGACTACTACAATGAGCAGTTCTTC
>NA|NA|TRBV7-2|12|TRBJ1-1
CASSHPRTEAFF
TGTGCCAGCAGCCACCCGAGAACTGAAGCTTTCTTT
>NA|TRBD2|TRBV5-5|19|TRBJ2-7
CASSLRGISGRALWYEQYF
TGTGCCAGCAGCTTGAGGGGAATTAGCGGGAGGGCCCTCTGGTACGAGCAGTACTTC
>NA|TRBD1|TRBV30|14|TRBJ1-2
CAHRGPGMGNGYTF
TGTGCCCACAGGGGGCCGGGGATGGGCAATGGCTACACCTTC
>many|TRBD2|TRBV7-8|16|TRBJ2-2
CASREPGLAASGELFF
TGTGCCAGCAGGGAACCGGGACTAGCGGCCTCCGGGGAGCTGTTTTTT
>NA|NA|TRBV7-2|15|TRBJ1-1
CASSSPEKGDTEAFF
TGTGCCAGCAGCTCCCCCGAGAAAGGGGACACTGAAGCTTTCTTT
>NA|TRBD2|TRBV11-3|13|TRBJ2-1
CASSFLGGNEQFF
TGTGCCAGCAGCTTCCTCGGGGGGAATGAGCAGTTCTTC
>NA|NA|TRBV27|14|TRBJ1-2
CASSLSAGFRGYTF
TGTGCCAGCAGTTTATCGGCGGGATTCAGGGGCTACACCTTC
>NA|NA|TRBV9|14|TRBJ2-3
CASSASQNTDTQYF
TGTGCCAGCAGCGCCTCCCAAAACACAGATACGCAGTATTTT